This T cell receptor beta chain was sequenced during a study of T cells in Graves' hyperthyroidism and ophthalmopathy. General observations from the study: Blood also carried most thyroid clonotypes expanded above 0.001.

Template material for amplifying TCR beta CDR3 regions consisted of RNA transcripts. TCR CDR3 regions were first amplified by RT-PCR with HTBI primers. Each CDR3 protein is one row after TCRdb ran MiXCR on the multiplex PCR reads. This sample has about 740,000 distinct CDR3 sequences, with less than 15% found just once. Regarding this clonotype: Its antigen is currently unknown.

Patients showing uncontrolled infection, other autoimmune disease, pregnancy or lactation were ineligible. The sequence was obtained from a woman between 18 and 30 years old with Graves' hyperthyroidism. The sample comprised blood.

Here the CDR3 DNA reads TGTGCCAGTAGTAAAGGAGACAGCATGAACACTGAAGCTTTCTTT. Protein product: CASSKGDSMNTEAFF. This rearrangement joins TRBV19 to TRBJ1-1; tentative D call: TRBD1 (5 bases). The CDR3 length is 15 residues. The V end was cut by 4 bases, the J end by 0 bases, with 12 bases between. Germline assignment: CDR1 LNHDA and CDR2 SQIVND (reference sequence).